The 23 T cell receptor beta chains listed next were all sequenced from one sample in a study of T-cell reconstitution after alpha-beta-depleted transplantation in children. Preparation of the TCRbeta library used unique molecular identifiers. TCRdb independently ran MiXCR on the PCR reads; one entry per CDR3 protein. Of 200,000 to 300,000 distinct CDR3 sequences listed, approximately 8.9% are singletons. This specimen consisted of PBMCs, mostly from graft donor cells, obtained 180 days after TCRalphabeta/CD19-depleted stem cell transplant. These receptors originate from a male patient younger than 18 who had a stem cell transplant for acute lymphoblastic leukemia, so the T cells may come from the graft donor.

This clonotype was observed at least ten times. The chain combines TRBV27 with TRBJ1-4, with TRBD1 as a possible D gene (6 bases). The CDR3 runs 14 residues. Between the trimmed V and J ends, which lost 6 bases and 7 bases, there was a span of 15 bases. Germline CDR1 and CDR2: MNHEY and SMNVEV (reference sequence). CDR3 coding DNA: TGTGCCAGCAGAACAGGGTATCGTGGTGAAAAACTGTTTTTT. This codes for CASRTGYRGEKLFF. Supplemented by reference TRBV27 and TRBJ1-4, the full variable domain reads EAQVTQNPRYLITVTGKKLTVTCSQNMNHEYMSWYRQDPGLGLRQIYYSMNVEVTDKGDVPEGYKVSRKEKRNFPLILESPSPNQTSLYFCASRTGYRGEKLFFGSGTQLSVL.

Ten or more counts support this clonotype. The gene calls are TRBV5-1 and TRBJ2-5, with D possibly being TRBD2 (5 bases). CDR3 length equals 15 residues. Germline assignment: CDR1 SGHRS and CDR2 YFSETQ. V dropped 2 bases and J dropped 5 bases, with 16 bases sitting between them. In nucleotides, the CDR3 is TGCGCCAGCAGCTTTTCGACCACTCCGGGGGAGACCCAGTACTTC. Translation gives CASSFSTTPGETQYF. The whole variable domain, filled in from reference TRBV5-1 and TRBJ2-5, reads KAGVTQTPRYLIKTRGQQVTLSCSPISGHRSVSWYQQTPGQGLQFLFEYFSETQRNKGNFPGRFSGRQFSNSRSEMNVSTLELGDSALYLCASSFSTTPGETQYFGPGTRLLVL.

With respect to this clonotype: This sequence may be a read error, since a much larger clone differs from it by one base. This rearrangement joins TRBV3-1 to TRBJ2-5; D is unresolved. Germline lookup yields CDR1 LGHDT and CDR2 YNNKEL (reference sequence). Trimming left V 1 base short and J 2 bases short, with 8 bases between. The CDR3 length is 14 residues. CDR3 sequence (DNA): TGTGCCAGCAGCCAAGCTCACAAACAAGAGACCCAGTACTTC. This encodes CASSQAHKQETQYF.

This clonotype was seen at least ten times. The DNA for the CDR3 is TGTGCCAGCAGCGCAGGGACTAGCTCGGATGAGCAGTTCTTC. This gives the protein CASSAGTSSDEQFF. This rearrangement joins TRBV9 to TRBJ2-1; 9 nucleotides match TRBD2. Looked up from germline, CDR1 is SGDLS and CDR2 is YYNGEE. The CDR3 sequence is 14 residues long. The trim removed 3 bases at V and 8 bases at J, leaving 6 bases unmatched.

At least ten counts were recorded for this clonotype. The CDR3 DNA is TGTGCCATCAGTGGCCGGACAGAAGATACGCAGTATTTT. Translated, it gives CAISGRTEDTQYF. The chain joins TRBV10-3 to TRBJ2-3, with D perhaps TRBD1 (6 bases). The V end was cut by 4 bases, the J end by 5 bases, with 10 bases between. CDR1 is ENHRY, CDR2 SYGVKD, per germline. This CDR3 has 13 residues.

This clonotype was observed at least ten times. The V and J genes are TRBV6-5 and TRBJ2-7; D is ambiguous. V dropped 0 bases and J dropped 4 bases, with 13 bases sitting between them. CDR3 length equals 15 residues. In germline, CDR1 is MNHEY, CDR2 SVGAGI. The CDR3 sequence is CASSYSSPSGYEQYF. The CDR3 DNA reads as TGTGCCAGCAGTTACTCGAGCCCCTCCGGGTACGAGCAGTACTTC.

Here the CDR3 DNA reads TGTGCCAGCAGTTTCCCGGGACAGGGGGCAATGGGTAGCAATCAGCCCCAGCATTTT. The encoded protein is CASSFPGQGAMGSNQPQHF. This chain connects TRBV12-3 or TRBV12-4 to TRBJ1-5; TRBD1 aligns across 12 bases. The CDR3 is 19 residues long. The trim removed 3 bases at V and 0 bases at J, leaving 9 bases unmatched.

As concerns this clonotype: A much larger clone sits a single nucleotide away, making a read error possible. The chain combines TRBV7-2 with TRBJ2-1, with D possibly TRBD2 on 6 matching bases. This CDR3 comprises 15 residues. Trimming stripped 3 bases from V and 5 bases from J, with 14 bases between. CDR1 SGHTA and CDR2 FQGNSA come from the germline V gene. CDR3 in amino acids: CASSLGRRTNNEQFF. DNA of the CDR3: TGTGCCAGCAGCTTGGGTAGACGGACTAACAATGAGCAGTTCTTC.

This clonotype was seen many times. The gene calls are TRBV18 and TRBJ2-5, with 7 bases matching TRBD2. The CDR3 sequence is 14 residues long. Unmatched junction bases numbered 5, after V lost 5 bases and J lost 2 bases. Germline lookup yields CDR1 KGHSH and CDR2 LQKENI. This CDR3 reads CASSSWRGQETQYF. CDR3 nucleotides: TGTGCCAGCTCATCCTGGCGGGGGCAAGAGACCCAGTACTTC.

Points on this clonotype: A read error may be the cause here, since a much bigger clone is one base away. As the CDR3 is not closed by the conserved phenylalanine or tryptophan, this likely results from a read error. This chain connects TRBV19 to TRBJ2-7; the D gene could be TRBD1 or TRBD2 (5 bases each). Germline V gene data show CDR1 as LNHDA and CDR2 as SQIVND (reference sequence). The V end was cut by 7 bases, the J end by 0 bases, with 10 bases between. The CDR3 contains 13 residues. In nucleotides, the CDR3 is TGTGCCAGTAAGAGGGGCCCCTCCTACGAGCAGTACTAC. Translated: CASKRGPSYEQYY.

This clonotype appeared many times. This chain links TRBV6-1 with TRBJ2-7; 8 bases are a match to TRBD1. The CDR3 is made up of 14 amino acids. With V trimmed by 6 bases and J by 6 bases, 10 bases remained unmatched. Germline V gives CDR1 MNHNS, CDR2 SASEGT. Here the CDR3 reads CASRGRGRFREQYF. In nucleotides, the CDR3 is TGTGCCAGCAGGGGCAGGGGGCGCTTTCGCGAGCAGTACTTC.

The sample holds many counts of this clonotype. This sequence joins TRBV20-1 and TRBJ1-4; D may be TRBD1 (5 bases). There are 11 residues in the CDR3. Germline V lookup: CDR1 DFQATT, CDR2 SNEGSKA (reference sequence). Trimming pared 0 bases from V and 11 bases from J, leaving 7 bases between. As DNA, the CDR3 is TGCAGTGCTAGAGATAAGGGGAAACTGTTTTTT. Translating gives CSARDKGKLFF.

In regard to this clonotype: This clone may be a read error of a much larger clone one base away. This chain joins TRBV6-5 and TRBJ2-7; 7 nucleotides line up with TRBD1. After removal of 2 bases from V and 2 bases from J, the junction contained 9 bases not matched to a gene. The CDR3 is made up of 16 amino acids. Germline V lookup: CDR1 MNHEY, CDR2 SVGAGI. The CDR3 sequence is CASSYLPPGQTYEQYF. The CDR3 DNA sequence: TGTGCCAGCAGTTACCTCCCCCCGGGACAGACCTACGAGCAGTACTTC.

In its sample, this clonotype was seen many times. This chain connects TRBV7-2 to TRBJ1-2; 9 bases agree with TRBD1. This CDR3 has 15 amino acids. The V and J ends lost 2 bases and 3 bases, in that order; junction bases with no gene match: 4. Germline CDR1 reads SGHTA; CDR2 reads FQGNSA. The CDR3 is CASSLSGTGHYGYTF. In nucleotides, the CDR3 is TGTGCCAGCAGCTTATCCGGGACAGGGCACTATGGCTACACCTTC.

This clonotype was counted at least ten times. The CDR3: CSVGVLGVNTEAFF. CDR3 sequence (DNA): TGCAGCGTTGGAGTGCTAGGCGTAAACACTGAAGCTTTCTTT. This rearrangement joins TRBV29-1 to TRBJ1-1, with unresolved D. Germline loops: CDR1 SQVTM, CDR2 ANQGSEA. V dropped 4 bases and J dropped 2 bases, with 14 bases sitting between them. The CDR3 totals 14 residues.

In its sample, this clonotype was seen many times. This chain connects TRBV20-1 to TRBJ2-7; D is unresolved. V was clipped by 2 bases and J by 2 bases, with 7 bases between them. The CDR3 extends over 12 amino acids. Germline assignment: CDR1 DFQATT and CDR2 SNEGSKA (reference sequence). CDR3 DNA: TGCAGTGCTAGATACTACCCCTACGAGCAGTACTTC. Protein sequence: CSARYYPYEQYF.

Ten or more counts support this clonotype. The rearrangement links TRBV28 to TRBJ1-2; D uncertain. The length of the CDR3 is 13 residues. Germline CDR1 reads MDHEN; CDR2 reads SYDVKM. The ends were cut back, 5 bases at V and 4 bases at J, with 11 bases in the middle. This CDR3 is CASSQSSVYGYTF. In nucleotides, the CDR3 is TGTGCCAGCAGTCAATCCTCAGTCTATGGCTACACCTTC.

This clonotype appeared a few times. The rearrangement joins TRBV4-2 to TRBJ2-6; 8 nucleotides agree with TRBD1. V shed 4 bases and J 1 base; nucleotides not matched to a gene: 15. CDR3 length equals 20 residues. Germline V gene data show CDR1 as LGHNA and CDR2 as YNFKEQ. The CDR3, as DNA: TGTGCCAGCAGCCCTCTAGGACAGGGTGTTCCGATATCTGGGGCCAACGTCCTGACTTTC. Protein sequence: CASSPLGQGVPISGANVLTF.

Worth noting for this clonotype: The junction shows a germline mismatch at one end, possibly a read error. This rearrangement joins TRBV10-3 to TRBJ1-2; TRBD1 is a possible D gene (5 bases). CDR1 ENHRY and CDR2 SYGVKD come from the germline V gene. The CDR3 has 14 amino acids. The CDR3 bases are TGTGCCATGAGTGAGGTCCCAGGGCACTATGGCTACACCTTC. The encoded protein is CAMSEVPGHYGYTF.

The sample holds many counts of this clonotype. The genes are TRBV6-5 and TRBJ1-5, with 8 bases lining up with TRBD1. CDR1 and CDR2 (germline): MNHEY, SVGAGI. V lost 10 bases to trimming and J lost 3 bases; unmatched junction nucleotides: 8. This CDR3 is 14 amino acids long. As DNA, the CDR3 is TGTGCCACGAAGACGGGACAGGCCAATCAGCCCCAGCATTTT. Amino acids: CATKTGQANQPQHF.

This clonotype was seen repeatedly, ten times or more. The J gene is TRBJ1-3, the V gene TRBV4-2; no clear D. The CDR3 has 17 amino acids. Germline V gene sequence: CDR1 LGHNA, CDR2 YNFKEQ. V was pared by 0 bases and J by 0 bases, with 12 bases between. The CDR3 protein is CASSQDLGKGSGNTIYF. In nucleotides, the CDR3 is TGTGCCAGCAGCCAAGATCTGGGGAAAGGCTCTGGAAACACCATATATTTT.

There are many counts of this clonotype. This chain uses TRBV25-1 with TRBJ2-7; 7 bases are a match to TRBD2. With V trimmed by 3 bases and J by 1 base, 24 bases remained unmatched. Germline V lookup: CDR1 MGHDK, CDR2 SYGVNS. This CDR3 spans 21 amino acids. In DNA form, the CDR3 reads TGTGCCAGCAGTGATACCTTATCCCGAGGTATTGCGGGAGCATCATCCTACGAGCAGTACTTC. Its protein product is CASSDTLSRGIAGASSYEQYF.

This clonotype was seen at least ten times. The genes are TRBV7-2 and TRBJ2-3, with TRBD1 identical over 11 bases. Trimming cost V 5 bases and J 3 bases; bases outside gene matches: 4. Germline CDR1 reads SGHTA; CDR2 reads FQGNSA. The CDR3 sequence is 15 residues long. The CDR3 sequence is CASSEDRGRTDTQYF. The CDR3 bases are TGTGCCAGCAGCGAGGACAGGGGGCGTACAGATACGCAGTATTTT.